This TCR beta chain was retrieved from a study of blood T cell repertoires in COVID-19 (dated by TCRdb to about 2020). About the full investigation: Collaborator samples came from the United States, Italy and Spain and covered acute and convalescent phases of COVID-19. The prospective study material was composed of cDNA or gDNA derived from T cells, B-cell-depleted T cells, or PBMCs. The dataset comprised deeply sampled blood TCRbeta repertoires from subjects exposed to, actively infected with, or recovered from COVID-19. The repertoires were released in a freely available public database intended as a resource for research on the immune response to SARS-CoV-2. The samples were drawn from the first 160 participants of the ongoing ImmuneRACE study and from more than 1,000 subjects provided by 6 global collaborators. Nearly every sample came with metadata listing a de-identified subject ID, COVID-19 status, age in years and sex. Where HLA class I and class II types were available, the types were taken from metadata supplied by the sample provider, not from assay-based typing. Broader findings and caveats from the paper: The amount of clinical and demographic metadata varied by source and participant and was provided uncurated.

V lost 3 bases and J lost 0 bases, and the count of bases not matched to a germline gene is 3. The CDR3 runs 15 amino acids, cysteine and phenylalanine included. Of all the DNA, just the CDR3 is kept, 45 bases in frame from base 1. CDR1 LNHDA and CDR2 SQIVND are derived from the germline V gene (reference sequence). Each collaborating institution followed its own protocols to collect whole blood in K2EDTA tubes. For TCRbeta analysis, collaborator samples were shipped as frozen whole blood, as isolated PBMCs, or as DNA extracted from either sample type. Turning to this clone: Its antigen is not yet known. Base qualities are not recorded, but no much larger clone differs from it by a single base.

The immunoSEQ Assay, a bias-controlled multiplex PCR, was used to amplify TCRbeta CDR3 regions from genomic DNA. In the original analysis: The number of nucleated cells in each sample was estimated from the amplification of reference gene primers within the assay. Sequence reads were collapsed and filtered to measure the absolute abundance of every unique TCRbeta CDR3 rearrangement. For each sample, productive Simpson clonality was calculated by taking the square root of Simpson's diversity index across productive rearrangements. What TCRdb holds here is the immuneACCESS table cut down to in-frame rearrangements. Part of the clones is not present; checked against another copy, under half of the missing clones reflect an unresolved V gene, and the others are unexplained. V, J and clone size are taken as reported in that table, and D and trimming were inferred from the DNA itself. The sample table records 380,000 or so clones; approximately 77% of these occur just once. Jointly, the top ten make up 0.85% to 1.3% of the sample.

The sequence is built from TRBV19 and TRBJ1-2, and TRBD1 matches 8 of the central bases. The receptor's source is a human donor with acute or convalescent COVID-19. The donor label of this sample is uncertain. The sequencing sample was made of peripheral blood. CDR3 loop: CASSILQGANYGYTF. At the DNA level, the sequence is TGTGCCAGTAGTATTCTACAGGGGGCTAACTATGGCTACACCTTC.